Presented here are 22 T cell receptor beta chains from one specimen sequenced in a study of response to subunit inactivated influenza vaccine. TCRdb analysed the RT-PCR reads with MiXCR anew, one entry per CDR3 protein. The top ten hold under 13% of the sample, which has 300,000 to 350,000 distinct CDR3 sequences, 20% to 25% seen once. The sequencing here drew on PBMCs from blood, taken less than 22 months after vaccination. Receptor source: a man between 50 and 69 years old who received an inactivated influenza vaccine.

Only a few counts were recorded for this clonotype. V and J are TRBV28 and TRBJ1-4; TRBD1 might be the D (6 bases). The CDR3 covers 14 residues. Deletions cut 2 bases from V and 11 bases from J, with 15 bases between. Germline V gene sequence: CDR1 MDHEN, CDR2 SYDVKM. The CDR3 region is CASSLGQGPGKLFF. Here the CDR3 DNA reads TGTGCCAGCAGTTTAGGGCAGGGGCCTGGTAAACTGTTTTTT.

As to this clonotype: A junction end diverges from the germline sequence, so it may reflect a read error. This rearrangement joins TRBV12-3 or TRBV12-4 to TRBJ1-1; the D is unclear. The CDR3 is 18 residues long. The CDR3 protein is CTSSLRWGWFQEGTEAFF. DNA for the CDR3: TGTACCAGCAGTTTAAGATGGGGTTGGTTCCAGGAAGGGACTGAAGCTTTCTTT.

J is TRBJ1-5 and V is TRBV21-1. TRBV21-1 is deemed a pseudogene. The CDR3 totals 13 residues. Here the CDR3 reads CAVGGRSLQPQHF. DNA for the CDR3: TGTGCCGTAGGCGGGAGGTCCCTTCAACCCCAGCATTTT.

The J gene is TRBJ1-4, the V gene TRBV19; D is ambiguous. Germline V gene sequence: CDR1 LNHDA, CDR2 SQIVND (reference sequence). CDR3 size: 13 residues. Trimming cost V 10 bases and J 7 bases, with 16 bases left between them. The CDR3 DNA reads TGTGCCACCGAGTACATTGTCTGTGAAAAACTGTTTTTT. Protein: CATEYIVCEKLFF.

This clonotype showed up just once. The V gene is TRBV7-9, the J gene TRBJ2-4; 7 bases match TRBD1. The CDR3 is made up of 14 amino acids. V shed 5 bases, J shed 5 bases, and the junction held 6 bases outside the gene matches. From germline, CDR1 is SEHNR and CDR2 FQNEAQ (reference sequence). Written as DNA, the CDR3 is TGTGCCAGCAGCCCCAGGACAGGAGAAAACATTCAGTACTTC. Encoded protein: CASSPRTGENIQYF.

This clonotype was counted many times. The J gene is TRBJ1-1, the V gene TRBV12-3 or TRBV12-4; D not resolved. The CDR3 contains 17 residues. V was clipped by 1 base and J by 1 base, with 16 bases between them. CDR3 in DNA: TGTGCCAGCAGTTTAGGGCACCCTCCGTTTTCGAACACTGAAGCTTTCTTT. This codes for CASSLGHPPFSNTEAFF.

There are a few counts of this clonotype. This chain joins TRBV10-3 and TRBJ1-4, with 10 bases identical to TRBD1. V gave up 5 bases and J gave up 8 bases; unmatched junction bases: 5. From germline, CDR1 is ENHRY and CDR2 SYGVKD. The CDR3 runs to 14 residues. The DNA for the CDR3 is TGTGCCATCAGTCAAGACAGGGGGCGAGAAAAACTGTTTTTT. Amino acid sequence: CAISQDRGREKLFF.

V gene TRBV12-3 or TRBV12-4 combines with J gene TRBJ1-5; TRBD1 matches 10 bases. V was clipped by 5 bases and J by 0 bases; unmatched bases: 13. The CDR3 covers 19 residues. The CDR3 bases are TGTGCCAGCAGTATCGGGACAGGGGCTACATTTACTAGCAATCAGCCCCAGCATTTT. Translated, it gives CASSIGTGATFTSNQPQHF.

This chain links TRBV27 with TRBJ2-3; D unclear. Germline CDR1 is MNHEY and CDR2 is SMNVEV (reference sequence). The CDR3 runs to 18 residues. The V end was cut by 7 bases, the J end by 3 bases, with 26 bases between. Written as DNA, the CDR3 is TGTGCCAGCACCTACGCGCGTGGCCCCATTGTTGGGACAGATACGCAGTATTTT. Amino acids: CASTYARGPIVGTDTQYF.

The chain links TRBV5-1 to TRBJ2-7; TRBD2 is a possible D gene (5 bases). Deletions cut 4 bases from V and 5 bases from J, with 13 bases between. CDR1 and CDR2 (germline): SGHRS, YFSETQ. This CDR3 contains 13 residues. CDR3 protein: CASSPGMLNEQYF. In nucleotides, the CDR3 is TGCGCCAGCAGCCCCGGGATGTTAAACGAGCAGTACTTC.

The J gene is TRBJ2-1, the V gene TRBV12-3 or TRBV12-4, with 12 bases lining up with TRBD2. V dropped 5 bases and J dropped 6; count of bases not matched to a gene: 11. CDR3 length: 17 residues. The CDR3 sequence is CASSLVLLAGGSNEQFF. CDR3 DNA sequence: TGTGCCAGCAGTCTTGTACTACTAGCGGGGGGTAGCAATGAGCAGTTCTTC.

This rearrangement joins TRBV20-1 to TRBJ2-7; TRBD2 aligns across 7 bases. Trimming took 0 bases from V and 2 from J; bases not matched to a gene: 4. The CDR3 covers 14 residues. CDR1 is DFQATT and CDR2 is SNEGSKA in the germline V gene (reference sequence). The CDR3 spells CSARELTSTYEQYF. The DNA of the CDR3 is TGCAGTGCTAGAGAACTGACTAGCACCTACGAGCAGTACTTC.

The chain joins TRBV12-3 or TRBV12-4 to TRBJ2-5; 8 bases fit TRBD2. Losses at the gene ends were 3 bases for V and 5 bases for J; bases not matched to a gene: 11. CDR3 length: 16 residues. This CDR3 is CASSFGLSGGAETQYF. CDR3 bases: TGTGCCAGCAGTTTTGGTTTGAGCGGGGGTGCGGAGACCCAGTACTTC.

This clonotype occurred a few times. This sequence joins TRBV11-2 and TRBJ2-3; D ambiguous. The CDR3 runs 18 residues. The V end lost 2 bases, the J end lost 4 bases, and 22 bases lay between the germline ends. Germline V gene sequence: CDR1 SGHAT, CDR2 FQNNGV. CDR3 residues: CASSLLLTIEDQADTQYF. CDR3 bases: TGTGCCAGCAGCTTACTTTTAACTATAGAGGACCAGGCAGATACGCAGTATTTT.

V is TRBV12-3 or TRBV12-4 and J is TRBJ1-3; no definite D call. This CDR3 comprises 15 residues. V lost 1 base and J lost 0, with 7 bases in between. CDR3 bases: TGTGCCAGCAGTTTAGGGCAGCTCTCTGGAAACACCATATATTTT. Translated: CASSLGQLSGNTIYF.

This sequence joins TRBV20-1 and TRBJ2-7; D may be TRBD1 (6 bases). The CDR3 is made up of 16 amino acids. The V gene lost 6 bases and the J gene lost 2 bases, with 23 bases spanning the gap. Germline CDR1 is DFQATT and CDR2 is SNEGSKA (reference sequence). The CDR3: CSAHNTFRGAAYEQYF. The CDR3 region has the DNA TGCAGTGCGCACAATACGTTCAGGGGCGCCGCCTACGAGCAGTACTTC.

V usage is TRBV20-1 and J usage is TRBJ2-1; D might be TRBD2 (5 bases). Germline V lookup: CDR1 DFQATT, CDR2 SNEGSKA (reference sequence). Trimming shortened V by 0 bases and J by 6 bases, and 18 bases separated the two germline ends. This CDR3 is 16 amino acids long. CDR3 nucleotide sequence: TGCAGTGCTAGAGATCTCGCCGGACTGAGGATCAATGAGCAGTTCTTC. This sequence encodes CSARDLAGLRINEQFF.

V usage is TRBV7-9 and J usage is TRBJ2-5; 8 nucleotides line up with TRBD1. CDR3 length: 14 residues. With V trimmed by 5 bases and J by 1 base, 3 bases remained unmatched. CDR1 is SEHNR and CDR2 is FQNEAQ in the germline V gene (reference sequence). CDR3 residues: CASSLGQGQETQYF. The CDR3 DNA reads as TGTGCCAGCAGCCTCGGACAGGGCCAAGAGACCCAGTACTTC. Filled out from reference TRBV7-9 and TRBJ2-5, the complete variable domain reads DTGVSQNPRHKITKRGQNVTFRCDPISEHNRLYWYRQTLGQGPEFLTYFQNEAQLEKSRLLSDRFSAERPKGSFSTLEIQRTEQGDSAMYLCASSLGQGQETQYFGPGTRLLVL.

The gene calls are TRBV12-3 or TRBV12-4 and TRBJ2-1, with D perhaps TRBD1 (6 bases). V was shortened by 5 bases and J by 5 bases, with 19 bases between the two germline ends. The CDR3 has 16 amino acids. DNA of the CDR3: TGTGCCAGCAGTCCTGCCAACAGGGTTGGCAACAATGAGCAGTTCTTC. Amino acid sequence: CASSPANRVGNNEQFF.

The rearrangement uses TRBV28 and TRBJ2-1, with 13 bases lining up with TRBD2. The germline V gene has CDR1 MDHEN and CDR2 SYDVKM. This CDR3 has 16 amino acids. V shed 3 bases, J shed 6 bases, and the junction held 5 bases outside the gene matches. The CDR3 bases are TGTGCCAGCAGTTTGACTGGACTAGCGGGGGCCAATGAGCAGTTCTTC. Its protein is CASSLTGLAGANEQFF.

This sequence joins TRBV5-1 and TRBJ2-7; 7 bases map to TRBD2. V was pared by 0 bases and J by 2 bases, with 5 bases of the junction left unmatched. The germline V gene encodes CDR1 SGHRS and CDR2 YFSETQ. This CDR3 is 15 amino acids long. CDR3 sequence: CASSLGGRDTYEQYF. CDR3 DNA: TGCGCCAGCAGCTTGGGCGGGAGAGATACCTACGAGCAGTACTTC.

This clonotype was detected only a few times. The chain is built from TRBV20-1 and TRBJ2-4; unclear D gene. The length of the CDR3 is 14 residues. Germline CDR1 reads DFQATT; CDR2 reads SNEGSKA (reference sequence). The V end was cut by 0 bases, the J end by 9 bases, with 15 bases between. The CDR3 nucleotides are TGCAGTGCTAGAGATTCTAGGAGCAAAGGCATTCAGTACTTC. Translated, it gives CSARDSRSKGIQYF.